Listed here are 26 T cell receptor beta chains from one sample, sequenced in a study of siplizumab effects on memory and regulatory T cells. The data were produced by immunoSEQ multiplex PCR, yet TCRdb's version contains in-frame clones alone and is incomplete. In the table there are some 88,000 clones, about nine tenths of which are singletons. Sequences were obtained from CD4+ T cells sorted from blood. Receptors were obtained from a human donor in good health.

This chain uses TRBV2 with TRBJ1-1; D is ambiguous. Trimming removed 4 bases at V and 9 bases at J, with 9 bases between. The CDR3 loop spans 11 amino acids. CDR1 is SNHLY, CDR2 FYNNEI, per germline. CDR3 in DNA: TGTGCCAGCAGTGTCCAGGAGAAAGCTTTCTTT. Residues: CASSVQEKAFF.

The V call is TRBV25-1, the J call TRBJ2-5, with 9 bases lining up with TRBD1. V shed 4 bases, J shed 5 bases, and the junction held 8 bases outside the gene matches. Germline V gives CDR1 MGHDK, CDR2 SYGVNS. The CDR3 sequence is 15 residues long. This chain's CDR3 is CASSGDRAGRETQYF. As DNA, the CDR3 is TGTGCCAGCAGTGGGGACAGGGCCGGGCGGGAGACCCAGTACTTC.

This clone was counted once. This chain connects TRBV18 to TRBJ2-5; D not resolved. Germline CDR1 KGHSH, CDR2 LQKENI. This CDR3 contains 13 residues. V shed 0 bases and J shed 3 bases, with 5 bases lying between them. The CDR3 is CASSPPSKETQYF. In DNA, the CDR3 is TGTGCCAGCTCACCACCCTCAAAAGAGACCCAGTACTTC. The complete variable domain, with remaining parts taken from reference TRBV18 and TRBJ2-5, reads NAGVMQNPRHLVRRRGQEARLRCSPMKGHSHVYWYRQLPEEGLKFMVYLQKENIIDESGMPKERFSAEFPKEGPSILRIQQVVRGDSAAYFCASSPPSKETQYFGPGTRLLVL.

The chain is built from TRBV7-6 and TRBJ1-3; tentatively, D is TRBD1 (6 bases). The CDR3 runs 17 residues. V lost 6 bases and J 0 bases, leaving 18 bases between the germline ends. Germline V lookup: CDR1 SGHVS, CDR2 FNYEAQ. CDR3 sequence: CASSIAPQGTSGNTIYF. The DNA of the CDR3 is TGTGCCAGCAGTATCGCCCCTCAGGGGACCTCTGGAAACACCATATATTTT.

The chain carries TRBV4-3 and TRBJ2-7; D is tentatively TRBD1 or TRBD2 (5 bases each). The CDR3 spans 16 residues. Germline values: CDR1 LGHNA, CDR2 YSLEER. V lost 0 bases and J lost 7, with 19 bases in between. The CDR3 spells CASSQEGPGLLGEQYF. The DNA of the CDR3 is TGCGCCAGCAGCCAAGAGGGGCCTGGACTCCTGGGGGAGCAGTACTTC.

J is TRBJ2-7 and V is TRBV10-3, with D tentatively TRBD2 (5 bases). The V end lost 10 bases, the J end lost 5 bases, and 15 bases lay between the germline ends. CDR3 length equals 12 residues. Germline CDR1 is ENHRY and CDR2 is SYGVKD. CDR3 sequence: CATRTGGHEQYF. For the CDR3, the DNA is TGTGCCACCCGGACTGGAGGCCACGAGCAGTACTTC.

The CDR3 DNA reads TGTGCCAGCAGTGAAATGGGGGGGGCCGCCTACGAGCAGTACTTC. Protein product: CASSEMGGAAYEQYF. V usage is TRBV6-1 and J usage is TRBJ2-7, with D tentatively TRBD2 (7 bases). Trimming took off 2 bases at V and 2 bases at J, with 13 bases between the two ends. Germline CDR1 reads MNHNS; CDR2 reads SASEGT. The CDR3 runs to 15 residues.

This chain links TRBV28 with TRBJ2-7, with D possibly TRBD2 on 7 matching bases. Germline loops: CDR1 MDHEN, CDR2 SYDVKM. Deletions cut 3 bases from V and 2 bases from J, with 20 bases between. The length of the CDR3 is 17 residues. For the CDR3, the DNA is TGTGCCAGCAGTTTTAAAATGGGGGGGCAGGAAACCTACGAGCAGTACTTC. This sequence encodes CASSFKMGGQETYEQYF.

The chain joins TRBV30 to TRBJ2-1; no firm D call. Germline CDR1 and CDR2: GTSNPN and SVGIG (reference sequence). V dropped 2 bases and J dropped 2 bases, with 10 bases sitting between them. CDR3 size: 14 residues. The CDR3 region is CAWSLGITYNEQFF. DNA of the CDR3: TGTGCCTGGAGTTTAGGGATTACCTACAATGAGCAGTTCTTC.

The V gene is TRBV4-1, the J gene TRBJ1-2; D gene unclear. V was shortened by 1 base and J by 8 bases, with 14 bases between the two germline ends. The germline gives CDR1 MGHRA, CDR2 YSYEKL. The CDR3 has 14 amino acids. The DNA for the CDR3 is TGCGCCAGCAGCCAAGTTACGGAGTCTGGAGGCTACACCTTC. It yields the protein CASSQVTESGGYTF.

The chain is built from TRBV29-1 and TRBJ1-2; D unclear. CDR1 and CDR2 (germline): SQVTM, ANQGSEA. There are 12 residues in the CDR3. Deletions cut 3 bases from V and 1 base from J, with 6 bases between. This chain's CDR3 is CSVDMVNYGYTF. The CDR3 DNA reads as TGCAGCGTTGATATGGTTAACTATGGCTACACCTTC.

The chain links TRBV5-4 to TRBJ2-7; TRBD1 or TRBD2 may be the D gene (5 bases each). V lost 4 bases and J 4 bases, leaving 15 bases between the germline ends. There are 14 residues in the CDR3. Germline V CDR1 and CDR2: SGHNT, YYREEE (reference sequence). The CDR3 here is CASSITGADYEQYF. In nucleotides, the CDR3 is TGTGCCAGCAGCATCACCGGGGCCGATTACGAGCAGTACTTC.

The chain couples TRBV28 to TRBJ2-3, with TRBD2 as a possible D gene (6 bases). CDR1 is MDHEN and CDR2 is SYDVKM in the germline V gene. V was cut by 3 bases and J by 6 bases, with 10 bases left in between. This CDR3 has 13 amino acids. The CDR3 region is CASSLGRGDTQYF. CDR3 bases: TGTGCCAGCAGTTTGGGCCGGGGGGATACGCAGTATTTT.

The rearrangement joins TRBV5-1 to TRBJ2-2; D may match TRBD1 or TRBD2 (6 bases each). V gave up 2 bases and J gave up 0 bases, with 11 bases separating them. The CDR3 is 16 amino acids. The V gene's germline CDR1 is SGHRS and CDR2 YFSETQ. The CDR3 DNA follows: TGCGCCAGCAGCTTAATGGGGGGCGCGAACACCGGGGAGCTGTTTTTT. This encodes CASSLMGGANTGELFF. The full variable domain, rest sourced from reference TRBV5-1 and TRBJ2-2, is KAGVTQTPRYLIKTRGQQVTLSCSPISGHRSVSWYQQTPGQGLQFLFEYFSETQRNKGNFPGRFSGRQFSNSRSEMNVSTLELGDSALYLCASSLMGGANTGELFFGEGSRLTVL.

V is TRBV4-2 and J is TRBJ2-3, with TRBD2 matching 14 bases. With V trimmed by 3 bases and J by 1 base, 6 bases remained unmatched. CDR1 LGHNA and CDR2 YNFKEQ come from the germline V gene. The CDR3 contains 18 residues. This chain's CDR3 is CASSHTGTSGSGTDTQYF. The CDR3 DNA reads TGTGCCAGCAGCCATACCGGGACTAGCGGGAGTGGCACAGATACGCAGTATTTT.

The V gene is TRBV6-6, the J gene TRBJ1-2, with 9 bases matching TRBD1. This CDR3 has 12 amino acids. Germline assignment: CDR1 MNHNY and CDR2 SVGAGI (reference sequence). V shed 7 bases and J 8 bases; nucleotides not matched to a gene: 5. The CDR3 nucleotides read TGTGCCAGCACAAGGACAGGGGTCGGCTACACCTTC. Its translation is CASTRTGVGYTF.

This chain links TRBV5-1 with TRBJ2-3; 7 bases fit TRBD2. V dropped 2 bases and J dropped 3; count of bases not matched to a gene: 3. Germline lookup yields CDR1 SGHRS and CDR2 YFSETQ. The CDR3 runs to 14 residues. The CDR3 nucleotides are TGCGCCAGCAGCTTAGCGGGAAGGACAGATACGCAGTATTTT. Protein sequence: CASSLAGRTDTQYF.

J is TRBJ1-2 and V is TRBV2, with D possibly TRBD1 on 5 matching bases. Between the trimmed V and J ends, which lost 2 bases and 4 bases, there was a span of 11 bases. The CDR3 extends over 14 amino acids. Germline V gives CDR1 SNHLY, CDR2 FYNNEI. Here the CDR3 reads CASSEKGPSYGYTF. The CDR3 region has the DNA TGTGCCAGCAGTGAAAAGGGACCCAGCTATGGCTACACCTTC.

The rearrangement joins TRBV5-4 to TRBJ2-3; D call uncertain. V gave up 0 bases and J gave up 2 bases, with 4 bases separating them. CDR3 length: 13 amino acids. Per the germline V gene, CDR1 is SGHNT and CDR2 is YYREEE (reference sequence). CDR3 bases: TGTGCCAGCAGCTTGGGACTCACAGATACGCAGTATTTT. This encodes CASSLGLTDTQYF. The whole variable domain, filled in from reference TRBV5-4 and TRBJ2-3, reads ETGVTQSPTHLIKTRGQQVTLRCSSQSGHNTVSWYQQALGQGPQFIFQYYREEENGRGNFPPRFSGLQFPNYSSELNVNALELDDSALYLCASSLGLTDTQYFGPGTRLTVL.

This chain joins TRBV27 and TRBJ2-7, with a weak D call TRBD1 (5 bases). The V gene's germline CDR1 is MNHEY and CDR2 SMNVEV (reference sequence). The V end lost 2 bases, the J end lost 2 bases, and 10 bases lay between the germline ends. This CDR3 region has 14 residues. As DNA, the CDR3 is TGTGCCAGCAGTTTAACTGCGGACACCTACGAGCAGTACTTC. Translating it yields CASSLTADTYEQYF.

The chain is built from TRBV28 and TRBJ1-4; D possibly corresponds to TRBD1 (6 bases). The ends were cut back, 2 bases at V and 5 bases at J, with 18 bases in the middle. The V gene's germline CDR1 is MDHEN and CDR2 SYDVKM. This CDR3 contains 17 residues. This CDR3 is CASSLRGRTGMNEKLFF. CDR3 nucleotides: TGTGCCAGCAGTTTAAGGGGTCGAACAGGGATGAATGAAAAACTGTTTTTT.

The chain uses TRBV2 and TRBJ1-1, with D tentatively TRBD1 (5 bases). Trimming cost V 4 bases and J 4 bases, with 16 bases left between them. The CDR3 covers 15 residues. Germline V CDR1 and CDR2: SNHLY, FYNNEI. The CDR3 sequence is CASSVGVMDSTEAFF. The DNA of the CDR3 is TGTGCCAGCAGTGTGGGGGTGATGGATAGCACTGAAGCTTTCTTT.

The chain uses TRBV9 and TRBJ1-2; D ambiguous. Germline CDR1 is SGDLS and CDR2 is YYNGEE. Trimming pared 4 bases from V and 8 bases from J, leaving 24 bases between. The CDR3 runs to 16 residues. The CDR3 sequence: CASSSTVIPQLWGYTF. DNA of the CDR3: TGTGCCAGCAGCTCCACTGTGATACCACAACTATGGGGCTACACCTTC.

For the CDR3, the DNA is TGTGCCAGCAGCCCGACAGTTTCAACCTACGAGCAGTACTTC. It specifies CASSPTVSTYEQYF. The chain joins TRBV9 to TRBJ2-7, with a tentative D call TRBD1 (5 bases). The CDR3 is made up of 14 amino acids. V lost 4 bases and J 2 bases, leaving 13 bases between the germline ends. Germline lookup yields CDR1 SGDLS and CDR2 YYNGEE.

The chain recombines TRBV15 with TRBJ2-2; 8 bases are a match to TRBD2. CDR1 LNHNV and CDR2 YYDKDF come from the germline V gene (reference sequence). The J segment lost 5 bases and the V segment lost 4 bases, leaving 6 bases of the junction unmatched. The CDR3 consists of 15 residues. Here the CDR3 reads CATSKFQRETGELFF. In DNA form, the CDR3 reads TGTGCCACCAGCAAGTTCCAGCGGGAGACCGGGGAGCTGTTTTTT.

This chain uses TRBV18 with TRBJ2-7, with D possibly being TRBD2 (5 bases). Per germline, CDR1 KGHSH and CDR2 LQKENI. The V end was cut by 3 bases, the J end by 0 bases, with 12 bases between. The CDR3 has 15 residues. For the CDR3, the DNA is TGTGCCAGCTCACCGTTTGAGCGGAGCTCCTACGAGCAGTACTTC. Translation gives CASSPFERSSYEQYF. Variable domain in full (rest from reference TRBV18 and TRBJ2-7): NAGVMQNPRHLVRRRGQEARLRCSPMKGHSHVYWYRQLPEEGLKFMVYLQKENIIDESGMPKERFSAEFPKEGPSILRIQQVVRGDSAAYFCASSPFERSSYEQYFGPGTRLTVT.